The next 21 T cell receptor beta chains were all read from a single sample in a study of T-cell memory formation after mild COVID-19. TCRdb re-called the 5' RACE reads with MiXCR, one entry per CDR3 protein. The table has approximately 500,000 distinct CDR3 sequences, 25% seen once; the top ten hold about 12%. The source material was PBMCs or a T cell subset sorted from them (not recorded which). The receptors originated from an adult woman who had mild COVID-19 (a few samples of this study predate the infection). Cell type and time point are not known.

This rearrangement joins TRBV12-3 or TRBV12-4 to TRBJ2-1; 12 bases match TRBD2. This CDR3 contains 15 residues. J gave up 9 bases and V 3 bases, and 6 bases lay outside the gene matches. The CDR3 protein is CASSFTLAGGSEQFF. In DNA, the CDR3 is TGTGCCAGCAGTTTCACGCTAGCGGGAGGGTCTGAGCAGTTCTTC.

This clonotype turned up a few times. This chain connects TRBV6-5 to TRBJ2-1, with unresolved D. Deletions cut 2 bases from V and 8 bases from J, with 4 bases between. The germline gives CDR1 MNHEY, CDR2 SVGAGI. This CDR3 region has 11 residues. CDR3 bases: TGTGCCAGCAGTTACATGGATGAGCAGTTCTTC. Encoded protein: CASSYMDEQFF.

This clonotype came up a few times. V is TRBV12-3 or TRBV12-4 and J is TRBJ2-7, with 9 bases fitting TRBD1. This CDR3 is 15 amino acids long. The V and J ends lost 6 bases and 0 bases, in that order; junction bases with no gene match: 6. The CDR3 nucleotides read TGTGCCAGCAGGTATACAGGGGGCGCCTCCTACGAGCAGTACTTC. The encoded protein is CASRYTGGASYEQYF.

This clonotype has more than one count but fewer than ten. The chain combines TRBV30 with TRBJ2-3, with 11 bases identical to TRBD1. The junction had 11 bases not matched to a gene; V was cut back by 4 bases and J by 2 bases. Germline values: CDR1 GTSNPN, CDR2 SVGIG (reference sequence). This CDR3 is built from 17 residues. CDR3 sequence (DNA): TGTGCCTGGAAAGTCATCGGGACAGGGGGAACCACAGATACGCAGTATTTT. This codes for CAWKVIGTGGTTDTQYF.

The chain combines TRBV29-1 with TRBJ2-3; D is perhaps TRBD1 (6 bases). The CDR3 length is 13 residues. V gave up 3 bases and J gave up 0 bases, with 7 bases separating them. Germline CDR1 and CDR2: SQVTM and ANQGSEA. CDR3 region: CSVEDRSTDTQYF. The CDR3 region has the DNA TGCAGCGTTGAGGACAGAAGCACAGATACGCAGTATTTT.

This clonotype occurred a few times. The V gene is TRBV12-3 or TRBV12-4, the J gene TRBJ2-2; 10 bases agree with TRBD2. Trimming cost V 0 bases and J 5 bases; bases outside gene matches: 9. The CDR3 loop spans 18 amino acids. CDR3 sequence reads: CASSLAGLARGRTGELFF. As DNA, the CDR3 is TGTGCCAGCAGTTTAGCGGGACTAGCGCGCGGTAGGACCGGGGAGCTGTTTTTT.

The chain links TRBV19 to TRBJ1-1; 10 nucleotides align to TRBD1. CDR1 is LNHDA, CDR2 SQIVND, per germline (reference sequence). This CDR3 region has 18 residues. Trimming took 1 base from V and 6 from J; bases not matched to a gene: 14. CDR3 nucleotides: TGTGCCAGTAGTATAGGGCCGGGACAGGGGCTTAAGCGGGCTGAAGCTTTCTTT. This translates into CASSIGPGQGLKRAEAFF.

The J gene is TRBJ2-7, the V gene TRBV19; TRBD2 aligns across 10 bases. Germline trimming cut 2 bases from V and 3 bases from J; bases unmatched to any gene: 4. Per the germline V gene, CDR1 is LNHDA and CDR2 is SQIVND (reference sequence). This CDR3 is 15 amino acids long. The CDR3 region has the DNA TGTGCCAGTAGTATATCCCTAGCGGGAGACTACGAGCAGTACTTC. Protein product: CASSISLAGDYEQYF.

The chain links TRBV7-6 to TRBJ1-4, with 12 bases aligning to TRBD1. The J segment lost 7 bases and the V segment lost 5 bases, leaving 5 bases of the junction unmatched. Germline assignment: CDR1 SGHVS and CDR2 FNYEAQ. This CDR3 is built from 15 residues. The CDR3 DNA reads as TGTGCCAGCAGCCGGGGGACAGGGGGCGGTGAAAAACTGTTTTTT. This codes for CASSRGTGGGEKLFF. The whole variable domain, filled in from reference TRBV7-6 and TRBJ1-4, reads GAGVSQSPRYKVTKRGQDVALRCDPISGHVSLYWYRQALGQGPEFLTYFNYEAQQDKSGLPNDRFSAERPEGSISTLTIQRTEQRDSAMYRCASSRGTGGGEKLFFGSGTQLSVL.

The J gene is TRBJ2-5, the V gene TRBV7-2; possible D gene TRBD1, 6 bases. Germline assignment: CDR1 SGHTA and CDR2 FQGNSA. The length of the CDR3 is 15 residues. Trimming removed 6 bases from V and 4 bases from J, with 18 bases in between. The CDR3 loop is CASSLTGHQGETQYF. The CDR3, as DNA: TGTGCCAGCAGTCTCACGGGACACCAAGGAGAGACCCAGTACTTC.

This clonotype was seen more than once but under ten times. This chain connects TRBV12-3 or TRBV12-4 to TRBJ1-5; D is uncertain. V was clipped by 2 bases and J by 4 bases, with 9 bases between them. CDR3 length: 14 amino acids. The CDR3 coding sequence is TGTGCCAGCAGTTTAAGCCAGTTAAATCAGCCCCAGCATTTT. Protein sequence: CASSLSQLNQPQHF.

This chain connects TRBV20-1 to TRBJ2-7; 8 nucleotides align to TRBD1. V lost 0 bases and J lost 7; bases outside the gene matches: 11. This CDR3 comprises 15 residues. Germline loops: CDR1 DFQATT, CDR2 SNEGSKA (reference sequence). CDR3 bases: TGCAGTGCTAGAGAAGTTAGACAGGGGTCGAGAGAGCAGTACTTC. It yields the protein CSAREVRQGSREQYF.

The rearrangement joins TRBV6-6 to TRBJ2-1; TRBD2 might be the D (5 bases). This CDR3 contains 14 residues. V lost 5 bases and J 6 bases, leaving 14 bases between the germline ends. Germline assignment: CDR1 MNHNY and CDR2 SVGAGI (reference sequence). As DNA, the CDR3 is TGTGCCAGCAGTCCTAGGACTTTAGGCAATGAGCAGTTCTTC. Encoded protein: CASSPRTLGNEQFF.

This chain joins TRBV6-1 and TRBJ2-7; the match to TRBD2 covers 7 bases. V shed 3 bases, J shed 0 bases, and the junction held 5 bases outside the gene matches. The V gene's germline CDR1 is MNHNS and CDR2 SASEGT. This CDR3 has 15 residues. CDR3 region: CASSEASGSSYEQYF. The CDR3 DNA is TGTGCCAGCAGTGAGGCTAGCGGTAGCTCCTACGAGCAGTACTTC.

This chain links TRBV5-1 with TRBJ1-1, with 8 bases that match TRBD1. Germline V gene sequence: CDR1 SGHRS, CDR2 YFSETQ. Germline trimming cut 6 bases from V and 0 bases from J; bases unmatched to any gene: 7. The CDR3 extends over 15 amino acids. The CDR3 spells CASKEWTGLNTEAFF. CDR3 bases: TGCGCCAGCAAGGAATGGACAGGGCTGAACACTGAAGCTTTCTTT.

This clonotype has more than one count but fewer than ten. This chain uses TRBV12-3 or TRBV12-4 with TRBJ1-4; D remains ambiguous. V was trimmed by 6 bases and J by 5 bases, leaving 16 bases between them. The length of the CDR3 is 15 residues. Here the CDR3 DNA reads TGTGCCAGCAGCCCTGCGGGCAGAGCGAATGAAAAACTGTTTTTT. It encodes CASSPAGRANEKLFF.

This chain links TRBV3-1 with TRBJ2-5; the D gene is possibly TRBD1 (6 bases). The V and J ends lost 4 bases and 2 bases respectively, with 11 bases between them. Germline V gene sequence: CDR1 LGHDT, CDR2 YNNKEL (reference sequence). The CDR3 is made up of 14 amino acids. The DNA for the CDR3 is TGTGCCAGCAGCCGCGCAGGGGCTCAAGAGACCCAGTACTTC. This codes for CASSRAGAQETQYF.

This clonotype appeared a few times. The rearrangement joins TRBV13 to TRBJ2-1; 11 bases match TRBD1. The CDR3 length is 14 residues. From germline, CDR1 is PRHDT and CDR2 FYEKMQ (reference sequence). Trimming took 5 bases from V and 8 from J; bases not matched to a gene: 5. The CDR3 coding sequence is TGTGCCAGCAGCCGGGACAGGGGGTCTTATGAGCAGTTCTTC. Protein product: CASSRDRGSYEQFF.

The chain recombines TRBV20-1 with TRBJ2-3; unclear D gene. Germline V gene lookup returns CDR1 DFQATT and CDR2 SNEGSKA (reference sequence). This CDR3 region has 12 residues. The CDR3 region is CSVIIGTDTQYF. CDR3 coding DNA: TGCAGCGTCATCATAGGGACAGATACGCAGTATTTT.

This clonotype was detected a few times. J is TRBJ2-1 and V is TRBV30; no definite D call. The CDR3 has 13 amino acids. The V end lost 7 bases, the J end lost 1 base, and 11 bases lay between the germline ends. Germline CDR1 and CDR2: GTSNPN and SVGIG (reference sequence). CDR3: CASMVGSYNEQFF. CDR3 DNA sequence: TGTGCCTCAATGGTCGGATCCTACAATGAGCAGTTCTTC.

This chain joins TRBV6-4 and TRBJ1-2, with D possibly matching TRBD1 (5 bases). Germline V gene data show CDR1 as MRHNA and CDR2 as SNTAGT. V gave up 3 bases and J gave up 6 bases, with 20 bases separating them. This CDR3 has 16 amino acids. CDR3 protein: CASSDSPGLGVHGYTF. CDR3 coding DNA: TGTGCCAGCAGTGATTCCCCCGGTTTAGGGGTCCATGGCTACACCTTC.